A single sample gave rise to the 27 T cell receptor beta chains below, sequenced in a study of cytomegalovirus exposure and HLA in healthy donors (dated by TCRdb to 2017 to 2019). The library relied on the immunoSEQ multiplex PCR assay. For the multiplex PCR, a mixture combining 60 forward primers for TCR Vbeta segments and 13 reverse primers for TCR Jbeta segments was used. TCRdb stores this immuneACCESS table with in-frame sequences only. Part of the clones is absent; in the studies checked, under half of the shortfall reflects unresolved V genes, and no reason is known for the rest. The sample table records tens of thousands of clones. Clones ranked in the top ten supply about 1.2% of the sample. The specimen was PBMCs. All receptors come from a woman between 40 and 50 years old in good health and CMV-seronegative.

The chain carries TRBV7-2 and TRBJ2-1; possibly TRBD2 for D (6 bases). Looked up from germline, CDR1 is SGHTA and CDR2 is FQGNSA. Trimming pared 2 bases from V and 1 base from J, leaving 12 bases between. The CDR3 is 16 residues long. CDR3 nucleotides: TGTGCCAGCAGCTTAAGTGGTAGCGGTTCCTACAATGAGCAGTTCTTC. It encodes CASSLSGSGSYNEQFF.

J is TRBJ2-7 and V is TRBV27; 7 bases map to TRBD1. CDR1 and CDR2 from the germline V gene are MNHEY and SMNVEV (reference sequence). V gave up 3 bases and J gave up 5 bases; unmatched junction bases: 13. The CDR3 length is 16 residues. Here the CDR3 reads CASSFLPTGLADEQYF. Written as DNA, the CDR3 is TGTGCCAGCAGTTTCCTACCGACAGGGTTGGCGGACGAGCAGTACTTC.

The genes are TRBV28 and TRBJ2-1; D perhaps matches TRBD1 (6 bases). The germline V gene encodes CDR1 MDHEN and CDR2 SYDVKM. The CDR3 covers 15 residues. Trimming took off 8 bases at V and 4 bases at J, with 18 bases between the two ends. CDR3 sequence: CASSLLDRSYNEQFF. Written as DNA, the CDR3 is TGTGCCAGCTCCCTACTAGACAGGTCATACAATGAGCAGTTCTTC.

The chain joins TRBV9 to TRBJ2-7; 8 bases map to TRBD2. CDR1 is SGDLS, CDR2 YYNGEE, per germline. After removal of 4 bases from V and 6 bases from J, the junction contained 9 bases not matched to a gene. CDR3 length: 14 residues. The CDR3 DNA follows: TGTGCCAGCAGCCTCCGGACTAGCCCCCTCGAGCAGTACTTC. Protein: CASSLRTSPLEQYF.

The rearrangement uses TRBV13 and TRBJ2-3, with TRBD2 identical over 8 bases. This CDR3 is 15 amino acids long. V shed 3 bases and J 0 bases; nucleotides not matched to a gene: 2. Looked up from germline, CDR1 is PRHDT and CDR2 is FYEKMQ (reference sequence). CDR3 loop: CASSFRLASTDTQYF. The CDR3 DNA follows: TGTGCCAGCAGCTTCAGACTAGCGAGCACAGATACGCAGTATTTT.

The chain joins TRBV5-1 to TRBJ1-4; 8 positions match TRBD1. Germline trimming cut 4 bases from V and 5 bases from J; bases unmatched to any gene: 4. The germline CDR1 and CDR2 sequences are SGHRS and YFSETQ. This CDR3 comprises 14 residues. The CDR3 coding sequence is TGCGCCAGCAGCGAGACAGGGGAAAATGAAAAACTGTTTTTT. This translates into CASSETGENEKLFF.

The chain recombines TRBV6-5 with TRBJ2-1; TRBD2 matches 12 bases. Losses at the gene ends were 6 bases for V and 9 bases for J; bases not matched to a gene: 3. Germline values: CDR1 MNHEY, CDR2 SVGAGI. This CDR3 is built from 13 residues. The CDR3 DNA sequence: TGTGCCAGCAGACTAGCGGGAGGAATTGAGCAGTTCTTC. This translates into CASRLAGGIEQFF.

V gene TRBV6-5 combines with J gene TRBJ2-7, with a possible D match to TRBD1 (6 bases). The V and J ends lost 7 bases and 0 bases respectively, with 16 bases between them. Germline V gene sequence: CDR1 MNHEY, CDR2 SVGAGI. The CDR3 consists of 15 residues. The CDR3 DNA reads TGTGCCAGCAACCCCAGGGGCGTTAGCTCCTACGAGCAGTACTTC. Its protein product is CASNPRGVSSYEQYF.

The chain is built from TRBV10-3 and TRBJ2-7, with 9 bases fitting TRBD1. The CDR3 covers 15 residues. Germline V gene sequence: CDR1 ENHRY, CDR2 SYGVKD. V lost 11 bases, J lost 4 bases, and 15 bases stayed unmatched. The CDR3 reads CAGGSGPGQGYEQYF. In nucleotides, the CDR3 is TGTGCCGGAGGCTCGGGACCGGGACAGGGATACGAGCAGTACTTC.

V is TRBV4-3 and J is TRBJ2-1; D perhaps matches TRBD2 (5 bases). The CDR3 is made up of 17 amino acids. Trimming shortened V by 4 bases and J by 0 bases, and 16 bases separated the two germline ends. CDR1 and CDR2 (germline): LGHNA, YSLEER. The DNA for the CDR3 is TGCGCCAGCAGCCGCGTTCGCCGGGAAAGCTCCTACAATGAGCAGTTCTTC. It is translated as CASSRVRRESSYNEQFF.

The chain recombines TRBV7-9 with TRBJ1-2, with D possibly being TRBD1 (5 bases). Per germline, CDR1 SEHNR and CDR2 FQNEAQ (reference sequence). This CDR3 contains 14 residues. With 0 bases removed from V and 2 bases from J, the gap between germline ends came to 7 bases. The CDR3 DNA reads TGTGCCAGCAGCTTAGCGCAGGGAAACTATGGCTACACCTTC. Protein sequence: CASSLAQGNYGYTF.

V is TRBV18 and J is TRBJ1-1; TRBD1 might be the D (6 bases). The germline CDR1 and CDR2 sequences are KGHSH and LQKENI. There are 17 residues in the CDR3. The V and J ends lost 2 bases and 3 bases respectively, with 19 bases between them. CDR3 sequence: CASSPTILNRAYTEAFF. In DNA form, the CDR3 reads TGTGCCAGCTCACCAACGATATTGAACAGGGCGTACACTGAAGCTTTCTTT.

Written as DNA, the CDR3 is TGTGCCAGCAGTTACTCGATCAGGAACACCGGGGAGCTGTTTTTT. This encodes CASSYSIRNTGELFF. This sequence joins TRBV6-5 and TRBJ2-2, with D unclear. Trimming pared 0 bases from V and 1 base from J, leaving 6 bases between. CDR1 and CDR2 (germline): MNHEY, SVGAGI. This CDR3 spans 15 amino acids.

This sequence joins TRBV15 and TRBJ2-3, with TRBD1 matching over 8 bases. This CDR3 has 15 amino acids. CDR1 and CDR2 (germline): LNHNV, YYDKDF (reference sequence). The V gene end was trimmed by 6 bases and the J gene end by 3 bases; junction bases not matched to a gene: 8. CDR3 sequence (DNA): TGTGCCACCAGTGGTACAGGGGGAGGAACAGATACGCAGTATTTT. It is translated as CATSGTGGGTDTQYF. The full variable domain, its missing parts supplied by reference TRBV15 and TRBJ2-3, is DAMVIQNPRYQVTQFGKPVTLSCSQTLNHNVMYWYQQKSSQAPKLLFHYYDKDFNNEADTPDNFQSRRPNTSFCFLDIRSPGLGDTAMYLCATSGTGGGTDTQYFGPGTRLTVL.

The genes are TRBV27 and TRBJ2-5, with 11 bases fitting TRBD1. Germline values: CDR1 MNHEY, CDR2 SMNVEV (reference sequence). This CDR3 contains 20 residues. V shed 3 bases, J shed 2 bases, and the junction held 17 bases outside the gene matches. CDR3 sequence reads: CASSLGPGQGAFWGQETQYF. As DNA, the CDR3 is TGTGCCAGCAGTTTGGGCCCCGGACAGGGGGCATTTTGGGGTCAAGAGACCCAGTACTTC.

V and J are TRBV18 and TRBJ2-3, with 13 bases matching TRBD2. This CDR3 contains 15 residues. Germline V lookup: CDR1 KGHSH, CDR2 LQKENI. The junction had 4 bases not matched to a gene; V was cut back by 6 bases and J by 4 bases. This chain's CDR3 is CASSRTSGRPDTQYF. The CDR3 DNA reads TGTGCCAGCTCGAGGACTAGCGGGAGACCAGATACGCAGTATTTT.

V usage is TRBV4-3 and J usage is TRBJ1-1; D perhaps matches TRBD1 (6 bases). V was cut by 3 bases and J by 5 bases, with 13 bases left in between. CDR1 LGHNA and CDR2 YSLEER come from the germline V gene. CDR3 length equals 14 residues. In DNA form, the CDR3 reads TGCGCCAGCAGCCAGGTACAGACAGGAACTGAAGCTTTCTTT. Protein: CASSQVQTGTEAFF.

The V and J genes are TRBV2 and TRBJ2-2; 12 bases are shared with TRBD2. Germline values: CDR1 SNHLY, CDR2 FYNNEI. Losses at the gene ends were 6 bases for V and 5 bases for J; bases not matched to a gene: 1. The CDR3 covers 14 residues. The CDR3 DNA is TGTGCCAGCAGCGGACTAGCGGGAACCGGGGAGCTGTTTTTT. Amino acids: CASSGLAGTGELFF.

This sequence joins TRBV7-6 and TRBJ2-7; D is unresolved. The CDR3 sequence is 12 residues long. CDR1 SGHVS and CDR2 FNYEAQ come from the germline V gene. The ends were cut back, 5 bases at V and 3 bases at J, with 8 bases in the middle. CDR3 loop: CASSPNGYEQYF. The CDR3 DNA follows: TGTGCCAGCAGCCCGAACGGCTACGAGCAGTACTTC. Complete variable domain (other parts from reference TRBV7-6 and TRBJ2-7): GAGVSQSPRYKVTKRGQDVALRCDPISGHVSLYWYRQALGQGPEFLTYFNYEAQQDKSGLPNDRFSAERPEGSISTLTIQRTEQRDSAMYRCASSPNGYEQYFGPGTRLTVT.

The rearrangement links TRBV4-1 to TRBJ2-7; 13 nucleotides agree with TRBD2. CDR3 length equals 15 residues. V dropped 4 bases and J dropped 5; count of bases not matched to a gene: 5. Germline CDR1 MGHRA, CDR2 YSYEKL. CDR3 bases: TGCGCCAGCAGCCCTGGGACTAGCGGGATCCACGAGCAGTACTTC. This encodes CASSPGTSGIHEQYF.

The chain's CDR3 is CASSVGQGDGYTF. CDR3 in DNA: TGTGCCAGCAGCGTCGGGCAGGGGGATGGCTACACCTTC. V usage is TRBV9 and J usage is TRBJ1-2; 7 bases map to TRBD1. Germline trimming cut 2 bases from V and 6 bases from J; bases unmatched to any gene: 4. This CDR3 has 13 amino acids. CDR1 and CDR2 from the germline V gene are SGDLS and YYNGEE.

This CDR3 reads CASSRGTPFTF. The DNA of the CDR3 is TGTGCCAGCAGCAGAGGGACTCCCTTCACCTTC. The chain uses TRBV2 and TRBJ1-2; D perhaps matches TRBD1 (5 bases). V lost 6 bases and J lost 13, with 15 bases in between. CDR1 is SNHLY and CDR2 is FYNNEI in the germline V gene. The length of the CDR3 is 11 residues. Based on the CDR3 plus reference TRBV2 and TRBJ1-2, the full variable domain is EPEVTQTPSHQVTQMGQEVILRCVPISNHLYFYWYRQILGQKVEFLVSFYNNEISEKSEIFDDQFSVERPDGSNFTLKIRSTKLEDSAMYFCASSRGTPFTFGSGTRLTVV.

The V gene is TRBV28, the J gene TRBJ2-1; TRBD2 agrees at 16 bases. V gave up 4 bases and J gave up 10 bases; unmatched junction bases: 22. The CDR3 length is 21 residues. Germline CDR1 reads MDHEN; CDR2 reads SYDVKM. The CDR3 region has the DNA TGTGCCAGCAGTTCACTTGAACCGGGACTAGCGGGGGGGTTCTACGCGGAAGAGCAGTTCTTC. Its translation: CASSSLEPGLAGGFYAEEQFF.

The J gene is TRBJ2-7, the V gene TRBV29-1; D remains ambiguous. Germline V gene lookup returns CDR1 SQVTM and CDR2 ANQGSEA. The CDR3 is 13 amino acids. V lost 7 bases and J lost 3, with 16 bases in between. CDR3 protein: CSAQAPSNYEQYF. DNA of the CDR3: TGCAGCGCCCAAGCCCCAAGTAACTACGAGCAGTACTTC.

The V call is TRBV18, the J call TRBJ2-7; 7 bases are shared with TRBD1. Germline trimming cut 5 bases from V and 3 bases from J; bases unmatched to any gene: 7. This CDR3 is 14 amino acids long. Germline V gives CDR1 KGHSH, CDR2 LQKENI. CDR3 in amino acids: CASSYNWDSYEQYF. The CDR3 bases are TGTGCCAGCTCATACAATTGGGACAGCTACGAGCAGTACTTC. The entire variable domain, with the rest obtained from reference TRBV18 and TRBJ2-7, is as follows: NAGVMQNPRHLVRRRGQEARLRCSPMKGHSHVYWYRQLPEEGLKFMVYLQKENIIDESGMPKERFSAEFPKEGPSILRIQQVVRGDSAAYFCASSYNWDSYEQYFGPGTRLTVT.

The chain employs TRBV4-1 and TRBJ2-5; 15 bases fit TRBD2. Germline lookup yields CDR1 MGHRA and CDR2 YSYEKL. J gave up 3 bases and V 3 bases, and 8 bases lay outside the gene matches. The CDR3 consists of 18 residues. CDR3 nucleotides: TGCGCCAGCAGCCACCTCCTATGGACTAGCGGGAGGGAAGAGACCCAGTACTTC. Its protein is CASSHLLWTSGREETQYF.

The chain has TRBV5-1 and TRBJ2-3; 9 nucleotides match TRBD1. Trimming took 2 bases from V and 5 from J; bases not matched to a gene: 6. CDR1 and CDR2 (germline): SGHRS, YFSETQ. The CDR3 sequence is 15 residues long. DNA of the CDR3: TGCGCCAGCAGCTTCACAGGGGGCGCGGTAGATACGCAGTATTTT. Its protein is CASSFTGGAVDTQYF. Using reference TRBV5-1 and TRBJ2-3 for the parts outside the CDR3, the full variable domain is KAGVTQTPRYLIKTRGQQVTLSCSPISGHRSVSWYQQTPGQGLQFLFEYFSETQRNKGNFPGRFSGRQFSNSRSEMNVSTLELGDSALYLCASSFTGGAVDTQYFGPGTRLTVL.